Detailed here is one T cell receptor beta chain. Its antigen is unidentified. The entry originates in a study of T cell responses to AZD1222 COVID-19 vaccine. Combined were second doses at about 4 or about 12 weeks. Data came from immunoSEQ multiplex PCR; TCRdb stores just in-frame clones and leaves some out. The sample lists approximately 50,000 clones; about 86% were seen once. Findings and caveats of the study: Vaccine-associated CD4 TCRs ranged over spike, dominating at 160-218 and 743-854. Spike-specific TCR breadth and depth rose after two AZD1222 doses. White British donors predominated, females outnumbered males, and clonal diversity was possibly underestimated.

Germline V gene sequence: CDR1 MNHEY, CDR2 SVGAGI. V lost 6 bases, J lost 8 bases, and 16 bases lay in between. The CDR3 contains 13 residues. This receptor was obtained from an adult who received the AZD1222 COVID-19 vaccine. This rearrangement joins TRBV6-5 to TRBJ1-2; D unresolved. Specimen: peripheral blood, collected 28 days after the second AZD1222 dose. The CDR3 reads CASRSAGVEGYTF. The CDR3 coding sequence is TGTGCCAGCAGATCCGCCGGGGTAGAGGGCTACACCTTC.